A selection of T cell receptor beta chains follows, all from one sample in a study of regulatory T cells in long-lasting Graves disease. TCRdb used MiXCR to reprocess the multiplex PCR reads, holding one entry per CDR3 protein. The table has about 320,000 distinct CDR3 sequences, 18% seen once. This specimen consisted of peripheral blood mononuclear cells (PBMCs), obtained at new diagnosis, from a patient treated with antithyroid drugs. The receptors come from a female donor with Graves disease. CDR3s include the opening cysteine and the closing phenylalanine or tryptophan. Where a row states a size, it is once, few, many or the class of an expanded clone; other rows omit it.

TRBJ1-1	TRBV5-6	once	CASSLMGRTEAFF
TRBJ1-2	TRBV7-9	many	CASSTGTGVGYTF
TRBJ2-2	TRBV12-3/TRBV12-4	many	CASSPGTSGTGTGELFF
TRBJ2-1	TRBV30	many	CAWSTPGTGVYNEQFF
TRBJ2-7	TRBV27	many	CASSPYGGGGSYEQYF
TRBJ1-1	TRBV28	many	CASNEFVNTEAFF
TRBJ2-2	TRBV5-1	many	CASSLDFNTGELFF
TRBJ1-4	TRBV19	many	CASSMRRSNEKLFF
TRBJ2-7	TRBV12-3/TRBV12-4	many	CASSRTGTSGSYEQYF
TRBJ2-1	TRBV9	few	CASSVEGSGSSYNEQFF
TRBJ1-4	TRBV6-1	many	CASSEEGIANEKLFF
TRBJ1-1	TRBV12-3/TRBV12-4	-	CASGPVVNTEAFF
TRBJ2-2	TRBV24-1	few	CATSAKDYPNTGELFF
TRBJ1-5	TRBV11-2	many	CASSNGATNQPQHF
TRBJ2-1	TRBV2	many	CASRGYNEQFF
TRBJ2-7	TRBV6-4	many	CASSDGQSDRPF
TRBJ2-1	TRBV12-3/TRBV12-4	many	CASSQTAGYNEQFF
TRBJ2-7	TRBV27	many	CASSSNPLYEQYF